This TCR beta chain was recorded in a study of T cells in localized non-small cell lung cancer (TCRdb year 2020). A note on the overall study: The study examined T cell repertoires in 200 to 250 patients with early-stage NSCLC and compared tumors with uninvolved tumor-adjacent lungs. The mean age of the NSCLC patients was roughly 63 years, with 130 or so men and about a hundred women. The cohort consisted of a few hundred treatment-naive NSCLC patients whose localized lung tumors had been resected. Beyond this particular receptor, the publication reports: Because multi-region tumor sequencing was not performed, intratumor heterogeneity could not be ruled out. Uninvolved tumor-adjacent lung showed the highest T cell clonality, higher than tumor, which suggests more focused antigenic responses in the uninvolved tumor-adjacent lung. Longer overall survival was associated with higher blood T cell density, whereas shorter survival was associated with higher adjacent-lung clonality. Because of the exploratory design, TCR variables were selected using unadjusted p-values without false-discovery rate correction. A median of around 50 of the top 100 tumor clones were detected in paired uninvolved adjacent lung, and under 30 of these tumor clones were also found among the top 100 clones of the paired uninvolved adjacent lung.

At diagnosis, peripheral blood, uninvolved tumor-adjacent lung and tumor were collected and stored as a combination of fresh-frozen and FFPE material. Blood samples were analyzed as peripheral blood mononuclear cells for TCR repertoire profiling. Worth noting for this clone: The antigen it binds to is not known. Mismatch with germline at one junction end may stem from a read error.

The germline V gene (reference sequence) supplies CDR1 DFQATT and CDR2 SNEGSKA. CDR3 length: 11 amino acids, cysteine to phenylalanine. Only the CDR3 DNA is retained, 33 bases long and in frame from the first base. The immunoSEQ Assay was used to sequence TCR beta CDR3 regions from DNA. In the source study's methods: T cell density was computed as TCR beta template counts normalized to usable DNA estimated by amplifying housekeeping genes. Using the preseqR package, richness was estimated by extrapolating to 120,000 templates for tissue samples and 400,000 templates for PBMC samples. Clonality was calculated as one minus Pielou's evenness. Tissue-enriched TCRs were identified by differential abundance testing using productive amino-acid clonotypes, minimum total count 5 and alpha 0.1. The Jaccard Index and the Morisita Overlap Index were used to measure repertoire overlap between compartments. GLIPH grouped TCR beta CDR3s together with public tetramer-defined viral CDR3s, and a viral motif had to include at least three viral sequences and also show V-gene enrichment. Entries here come from immuneACCESS through TCRdb and include only in-frame sequences with V and J called. Some clones fail to appear in such tables; in the studies checked, an unresolved V gene covers under half of the shortfall, and the cause of the remainder is unknown. Clone size and the V and J calls come from that table; the DNA yielded D and trimming. Within this sample are tens of thousands of clones, with about 90% of them counted one time only. The ten largest clones take up less than 25% of the sample.

The clonotype was recovered from a man aged 40 to 70 with stage I squamous cell lung carcinoma. The sequence is built from TRBV20-1 and TRBJ2-7; no D gene is confidently identified. Material: peripheral blood, obtained before any cancer treatment. The DNA is as follows: TGCAGTGCTAGAGACTATCCCGAACTTATCTTC. This gives the protein CSARDYPELIF.